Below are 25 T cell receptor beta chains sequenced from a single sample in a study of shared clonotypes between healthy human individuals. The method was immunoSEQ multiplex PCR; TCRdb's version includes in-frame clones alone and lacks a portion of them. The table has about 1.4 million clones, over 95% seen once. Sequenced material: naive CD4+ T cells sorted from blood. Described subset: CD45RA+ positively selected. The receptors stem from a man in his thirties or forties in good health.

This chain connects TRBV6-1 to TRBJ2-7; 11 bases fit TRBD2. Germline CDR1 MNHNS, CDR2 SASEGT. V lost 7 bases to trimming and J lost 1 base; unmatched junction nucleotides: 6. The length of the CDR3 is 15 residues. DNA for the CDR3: TGTGCCAGCAATTCGCTAGCGGGAGGATCCTACGAGCAGTACTTC. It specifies CASNSLAGGSYEQYF.

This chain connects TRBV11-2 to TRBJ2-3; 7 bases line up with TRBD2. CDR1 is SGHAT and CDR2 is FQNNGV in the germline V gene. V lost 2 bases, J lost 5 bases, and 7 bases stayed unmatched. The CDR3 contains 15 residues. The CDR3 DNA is TGTGCCAGCAGCTTAAGGGGCGGGAGTAGAGATACGCAGTATTTT. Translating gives CASSLRGGSRDTQYF.

The CDR3 region is CASSTSGLPTNTGELFF. CDR3 in DNA: TGTGCCAGCTCAACCTCGGGACTCCCTACGAACACCGGGGAGCTGTTTTTT. The chain has TRBV18 and TRBJ2-2; D is perhaps TRBD2 (6 bases). The CDR3 is made up of 17 amino acids. V shed 5 bases and J shed 0 bases, with 16 bases lying between them. Germline V gene lookup returns CDR1 KGHSH and CDR2 LQKENI.

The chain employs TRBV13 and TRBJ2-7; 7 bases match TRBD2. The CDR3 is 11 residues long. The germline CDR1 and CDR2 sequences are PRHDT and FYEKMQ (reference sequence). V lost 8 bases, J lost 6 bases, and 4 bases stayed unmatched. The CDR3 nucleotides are TGTGCCAGCGCGGGGGTAGGCGAGCAGTACTTC. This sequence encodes CASAGVGEQYF.

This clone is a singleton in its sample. The CDR3 is CASRLRQGAATGELFF. The DNA for the CDR3 is TGTGCCAGCAGGTTGCGACAGGGGGCAGCCACCGGGGAGCTGTTTTTT. The chain couples TRBV7-8 to TRBJ2-2; 10 positions agree with TRBD1. The V and J ends lost 6 bases and 4 bases, in that order; junction bases with no gene match: 8. This CDR3 comprises 16 residues. Per germline, CDR1 SGHVS and CDR2 FQNEAQ.

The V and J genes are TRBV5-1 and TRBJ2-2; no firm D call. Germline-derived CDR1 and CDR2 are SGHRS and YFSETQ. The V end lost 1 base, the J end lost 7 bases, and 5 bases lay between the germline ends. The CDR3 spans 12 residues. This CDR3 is CASSLYIGELFF. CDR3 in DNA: TGCGCCAGCAGCTTGTACATCGGGGAGCTGTTTTTT.

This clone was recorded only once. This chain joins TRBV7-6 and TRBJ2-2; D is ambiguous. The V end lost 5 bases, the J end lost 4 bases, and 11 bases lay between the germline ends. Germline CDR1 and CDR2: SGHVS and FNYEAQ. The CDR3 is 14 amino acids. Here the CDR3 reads CASSTQPGTGELFF. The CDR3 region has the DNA TGTGCCAGCAGCACCCAGCCGGGCACCGGGGAGCTGTTTTTT.

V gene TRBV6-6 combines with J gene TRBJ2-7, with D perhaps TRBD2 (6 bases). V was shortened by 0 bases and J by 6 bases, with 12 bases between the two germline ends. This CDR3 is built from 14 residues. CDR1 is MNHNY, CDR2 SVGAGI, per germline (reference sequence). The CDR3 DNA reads TGTGCCAGCAGTTACTCGGCAGGGACTGGCGAGCAGTACTTC. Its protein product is CASSYSAGTGEQYF.

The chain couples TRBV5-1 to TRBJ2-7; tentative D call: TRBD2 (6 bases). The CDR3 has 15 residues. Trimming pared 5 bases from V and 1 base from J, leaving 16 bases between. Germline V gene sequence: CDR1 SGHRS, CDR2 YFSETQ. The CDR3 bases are TGCGCCAGCAGTAATCCGGGACTCACGTCCTACGAGCAGTACTTC. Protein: CASSNPGLTSYEQYF.

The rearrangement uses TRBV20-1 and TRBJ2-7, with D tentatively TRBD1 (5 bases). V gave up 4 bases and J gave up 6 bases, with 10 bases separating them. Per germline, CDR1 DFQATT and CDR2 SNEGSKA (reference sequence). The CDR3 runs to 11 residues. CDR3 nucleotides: TGCAGTGCTATCCCCAGGGCCGAGCAGTACTTC. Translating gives CSAIPRAEQYF.

The DNA for the CDR3 is TGTGCCAGCAGTGCTGGGCGGGAGGCTTCAGATACGCAGTATTTT. Amino acids: CASSAGREASDTQYF. This chain links TRBV6-4 with TRBJ2-3; TRBD2 agrees at 8 bases. Germline-derived CDR1 and CDR2 are MRHNA and SNTAGT. The CDR3 is made up of 15 amino acids. The junction had 7 bases not matched to a gene; V was cut back by 4 bases and J by 4 bases.

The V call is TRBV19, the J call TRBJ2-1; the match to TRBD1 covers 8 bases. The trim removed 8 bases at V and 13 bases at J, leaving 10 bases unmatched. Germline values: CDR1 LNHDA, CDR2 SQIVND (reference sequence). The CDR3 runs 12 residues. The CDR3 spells CASGQGPKNQFF. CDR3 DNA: TGTGCCAGTGGACAGGGACCAAAAAATCAGTTCTTC.

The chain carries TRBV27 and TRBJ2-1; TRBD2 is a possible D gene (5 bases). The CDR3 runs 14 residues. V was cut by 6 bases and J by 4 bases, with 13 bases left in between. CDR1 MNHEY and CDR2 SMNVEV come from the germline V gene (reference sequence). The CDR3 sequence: CASRSHGEYNEQFF. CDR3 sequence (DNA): TGTGCCAGCAGATCACACGGGGAATACAATGAGCAGTTCTTC.

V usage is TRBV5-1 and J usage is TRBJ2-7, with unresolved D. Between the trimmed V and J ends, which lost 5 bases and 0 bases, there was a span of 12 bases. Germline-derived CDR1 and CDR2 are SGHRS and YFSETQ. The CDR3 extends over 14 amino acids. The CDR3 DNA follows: TGCGCCAGCAGTCCGGCCGGTAGCTCCTACGAGCAGTACTTC. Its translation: CASSPAGSSYEQYF.

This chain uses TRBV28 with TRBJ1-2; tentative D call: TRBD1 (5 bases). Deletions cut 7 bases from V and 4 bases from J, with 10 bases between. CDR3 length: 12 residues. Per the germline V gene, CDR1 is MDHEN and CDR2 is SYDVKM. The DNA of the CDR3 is TGTGCCAGCACTACAGGCCGCTATGGCTACACCTTC. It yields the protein CASTTGRYGYTF.

The CDR3 DNA is TGTGCCAGCAGTCCGAGCACAGCGCGCGCCGACGAGCAGTACTTC. It translates to CASSPSTARADEQYF. The genes are TRBV25-1 and TRBJ2-7; D not resolved. With 5 bases removed from V and 5 bases from J, the gap between germline ends came to 19 bases. This CDR3 region has 15 residues. Germline-derived CDR1 and CDR2 are MGHDK and SYGVNS.

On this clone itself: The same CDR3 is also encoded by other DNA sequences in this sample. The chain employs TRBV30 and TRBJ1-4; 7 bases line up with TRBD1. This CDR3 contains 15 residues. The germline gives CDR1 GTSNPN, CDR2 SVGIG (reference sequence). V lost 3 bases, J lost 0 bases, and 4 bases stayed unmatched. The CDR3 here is CAWRRQGATNEKLFF. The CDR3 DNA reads TGTGCCTGGAGGCGACAGGGTGCAACTAATGAAAAACTGTTTTTT. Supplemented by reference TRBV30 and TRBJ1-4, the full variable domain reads SQTIHQWPATLVQPVGSPLSLECTVEGTSNPNLYWYRQAAGRGLQLLFYSVGIGQISSEVPQNLSASRPQDRQFILSSKKLLLSDSGFYLCAWRRQGATNEKLFFGSGTQLSVL.

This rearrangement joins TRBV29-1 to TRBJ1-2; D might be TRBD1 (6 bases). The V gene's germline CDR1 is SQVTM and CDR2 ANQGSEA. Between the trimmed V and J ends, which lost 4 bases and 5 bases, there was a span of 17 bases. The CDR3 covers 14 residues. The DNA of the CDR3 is TGCAGCGTTGCCCGGGGGGACATCGGTTATGGCTACACCTTC. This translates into CSVARGDIGYGYTF.

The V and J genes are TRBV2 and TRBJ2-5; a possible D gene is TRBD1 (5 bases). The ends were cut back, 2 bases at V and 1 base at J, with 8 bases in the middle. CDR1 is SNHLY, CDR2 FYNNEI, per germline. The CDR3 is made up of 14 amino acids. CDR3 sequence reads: CASSERGFQETQYF. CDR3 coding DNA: TGTGCCAGCAGTGAAAGGGGATTCCAAGAGACCCAGTACTTC.

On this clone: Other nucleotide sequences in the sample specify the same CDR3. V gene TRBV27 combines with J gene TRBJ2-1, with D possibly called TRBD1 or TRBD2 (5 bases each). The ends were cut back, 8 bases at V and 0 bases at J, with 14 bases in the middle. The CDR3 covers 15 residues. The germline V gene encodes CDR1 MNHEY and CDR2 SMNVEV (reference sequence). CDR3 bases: TGTGCCAGCTCCCTTCGGGGCAGCTCCTACAATGAGCAGTTCTTC. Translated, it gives CASSLRGSSYNEQFF.

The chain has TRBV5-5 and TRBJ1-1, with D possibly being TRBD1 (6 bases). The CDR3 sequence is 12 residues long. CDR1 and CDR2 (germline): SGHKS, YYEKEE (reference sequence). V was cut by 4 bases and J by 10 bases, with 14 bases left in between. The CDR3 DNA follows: TGTGCCAGCAGCAACAGGGTCCCGGGAGCTTTCTTT. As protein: CASSNRVPGAFF. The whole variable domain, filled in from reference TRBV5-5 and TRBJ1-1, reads DAGVTQSPTHLIKTRGQQVTLRCSPISGHKSVSWYQQVLGQGPQFIFQYYEKEERGRGNFPDRFSARQFPNYSSELNVNALLLGDSALYLCASSNRVPGAFFGQGTRLTVV.

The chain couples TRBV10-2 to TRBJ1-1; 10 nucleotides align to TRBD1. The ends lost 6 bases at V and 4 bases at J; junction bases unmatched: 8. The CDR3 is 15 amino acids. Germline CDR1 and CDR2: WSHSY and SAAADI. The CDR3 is CASRQRQGASTEAFF. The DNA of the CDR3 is TGCGCCAGCAGACAAAGACAGGGGGCGAGCACTGAAGCTTTCTTT.

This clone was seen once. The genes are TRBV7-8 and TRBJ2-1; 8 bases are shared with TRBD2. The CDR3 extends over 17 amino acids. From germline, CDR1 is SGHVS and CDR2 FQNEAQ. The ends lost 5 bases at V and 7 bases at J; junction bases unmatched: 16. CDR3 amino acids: CASSRRSGSQVGNEQFF. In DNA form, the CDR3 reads TGTGCCAGCAGCCGGCGCAGCGGGAGCCAAGTTGGGAATGAGCAGTTCTTC.

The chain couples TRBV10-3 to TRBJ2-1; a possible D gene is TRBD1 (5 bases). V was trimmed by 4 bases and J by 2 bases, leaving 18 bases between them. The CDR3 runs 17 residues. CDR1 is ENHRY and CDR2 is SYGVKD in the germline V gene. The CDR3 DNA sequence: TGTGCCATCAGTGCCCCCCCTCTGACAGCCGCCTACAATGAGCAGTTCTTC. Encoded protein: CAISAPPLTAAYNEQFF.

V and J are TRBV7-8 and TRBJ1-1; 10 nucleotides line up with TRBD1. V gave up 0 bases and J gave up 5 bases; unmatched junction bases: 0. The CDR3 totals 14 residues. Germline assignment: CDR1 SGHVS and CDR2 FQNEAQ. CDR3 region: CASSLADRGTEAFF. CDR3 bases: TGTGCCAGCAGCTTAGCGGACAGGGGGACTGAAGCTTTCTTT.